The 16 T cell receptor beta chains presented below share a single source sample, sequenced in a study of T-cell reconstitution after alpha-beta-depleted transplantation in children (dated by TCRdb to the mid-2010s). To prepare the library, PCR was applied. TCRdb lists the instrument as Illumina HiSeq 2500. Molecular barcoding was employed in the preparation of TCR libraries, with unique molecular identifiers being used to normalize TCRbeta repertoire quantification. TCRdb passed the public sequencing reads through fastp at Q25 and MiXCR, retaining productive beta sequences. All rows with the same CDR3 protein become a single entry with the most common DNA and genes. A total of approximately 500,000 distinct CDR3 sequences appear in this sample, roughly a tenth of them only once. The top ten clones comprise roughly 2% of the sample. Per the publication, the treatment or condition label means: allogeneic hematopoietic cell transplantation with graft depleted of TCRalphabeta T cells and CD19 B cells.

The source material was PBMCs, sampled before TCRalphabeta/CD19-depleted stem cell transplant. The source of these receptors is a child younger than 10 with inherited bone marrow failure, due to receive a stem cell transplant.

This clonotype appeared a few times. The rearrangement uses TRBV27 and TRBJ2-3; D might be TRBD1 (5 bases). This CDR3 contains 13 residues. The V and J ends lost 2 bases and 8 bases respectively, with 11 bases between them. Germline V gene data show CDR1 as MNHEY and CDR2 as SMNVEV (reference sequence). This CDR3 reads CASSLQGRGTQYF. The CDR3 DNA is TGTGCCAGCAGTTTACAGGGCCGAGGTACGCAGTATTTT.

This clonotype was found many times. V gene TRBV7-9 combines with J gene TRBJ2-7; D gene unclear. From germline, CDR1 is SEHNR and CDR2 FQNEAQ (reference sequence). The CDR3 is 12 residues long. V shed 1 base and J shed 5 bases, with 6 bases lying between them. This CDR3 reads CASSLVADEQYF. The CDR3 DNA reads as TGTGCCAGCAGCTTAGTGGCGGACGAGCAGTACTTC.

This clonotype occurred many times. This CDR3 reads CASSFTGAYNEQFF. CDR3 coding DNA: TGTGCCAGCAGTTTCACAGGGGCCTACAATGAGCAGTTCTTC. V gene TRBV12-3 or TRBV12-4 combines with J gene TRBJ2-1, with TRBD1 identical over 7 bases. The CDR3 is 14 amino acids. The V gene end was trimmed by 3 bases and the J gene end by 2 bases; junction bases not matched to a gene: 1.

This clonotype was seen many times. The CDR3 sequence is CASSLWVEGRTDTQYF. DNA for the CDR3: TGTGCCAGCAGTTTATGGGTGGAAGGGAGGACAGATACGCAGTATTTT. V gene TRBV12-3 or TRBV12-4 combines with J gene TRBJ2-3; a weak D match, TRBD2 (6 bases). V dropped 2 bases and J dropped 3 bases, with 15 bases sitting between them. The CDR3 is 16 amino acids.

This clonotype was seen at least ten times. The chain uses TRBV7-9 and TRBJ2-7; a possible D gene is TRBD2 (5 bases). The CDR3 is 15 residues long. Between the trimmed V and J ends, which lost 1 base and 1 base, there was a span of 11 bases. Germline lookup yields CDR1 SEHNR and CDR2 FQNEAQ (reference sequence). The CDR3 region is CASSLGSGGSYEQYF. The CDR3 DNA reads TGTGCCAGCAGCTTAGGTTCGGGCGGGTCCTACGAGCAGTACTTC.

This clonotype came up many times. The chain links TRBV28 to TRBJ2-3; no reliable D call. From germline, CDR1 is MDHEN and CDR2 SYDVKM. Trimming removed 8 bases at V and 2 bases at J, with 8 bases between. The CDR3 is 12 residues long. This chain's CDR3 is CASHRATDTQYF. CDR3 coding DNA: TGTGCCAGCCATCGGGCCACAGATACGCAGTATTTT.

This clonotype showed up many times. The rearrangement uses TRBV7-9 and TRBJ1-1; D unclear. Germline V gives CDR1 SEHNR, CDR2 FQNEAQ (reference sequence). The V end was cut by 1 base, the J end by 1 base, with 10 bases between. The CDR3 covers 15 residues. CDR3 residues: CASSLGWASNTEAFF. Here the CDR3 DNA reads TGTGCCAGCAGCTTAGGATGGGCCTCGAACACTGAAGCTTTCTTT.

The chain recombines TRBV5-6 with TRBJ2-3, with D unclear. The CDR3 runs 16 residues. Germline values: CDR1 SGHDT, CDR2 YYEEEE. Trimming removed 0 bases at V and 0 bases at J, with 11 bases between. The CDR3 DNA follows: TGTGCCAGCAGCTTGGGACTCGACACTAGCACAGATACGCAGTATTTT. As protein: CASSLGLDTSTDTQYF.

The table lists this clonotype with many counts. The V gene is TRBV29-1, the J gene TRBJ1-4, with TRBD1 identical over 7 bases. The CDR3 spans 16 residues. CDR1 is SQVTM, CDR2 ANQGSEA, per germline. The V gene end was trimmed by 5 bases and the J gene end by 8 bases; junction bases not matched to a gene: 17. Here the CDR3 reads CSVFMRQGLLGEKLFF. The CDR3 nucleotides are TGCAGCGTTTTTATGAGACAGGGCCTCCTAGGGGAAAAACTGTTTTTT.

This clonotype was detected many times. This chain links TRBV20-1 with TRBJ1-5; D is undetermined. V was cut by 2 bases and J by 1 base, with 9 bases left in between. The V gene's germline CDR1 is DFQATT and CDR2 SNEGSKA (reference sequence). The CDR3 loop spans 14 amino acids. This chain's CDR3 is CSARRGISNQPQHF. The CDR3 region has the DNA TGCAGTGCTAGACGAGGGATCAGCAATCAGCCCCAGCATTTT.

This clonotype has a count of ten or more. The genes are TRBV7-2 and TRBJ2-5; TRBD1 might be the D (6 bases). This CDR3 contains 16 residues. The ends were cut back, 5 bases at V and 2 bases at J, with 18 bases in the middle. Per the germline V gene, CDR1 is SGHTA and CDR2 is FQGNSA. The CDR3 region has the DNA TGTGCCAGCAGCCCAGGGGCCACCCGTTGGCAAGAGACCCAGTACTTC. Translation gives CASSPGATRWQETQYF. Based on the CDR3 plus reference TRBV7-2 and TRBJ2-5, the full variable domain is GAGVSQSPSNKVTEKGKDVELRCDPISGHTALYWYRQSLGQGLEFLIYFQGNSAPDKSGLPSDRFSAERTGGSVSTLTIQRTQQEDSAVYLCASSPGATRWQETQYFGPGTRLLVL.

The sample holds a few counts of this clonotype. The V and J genes are TRBV20-1 and TRBJ1-6; D might be TRBD1 (5 bases). Germline V gene data show CDR1 as DFQATT and CDR2 as SNEGSKA (reference sequence). Trimming cost V 0 bases and J 8 bases, with 11 bases left between them. The CDR3 covers 14 residues. CDR3 sequence: CSARDAGRDSPLHF. Here the CDR3 DNA reads TGCAGTGCTAGAGATGCAGGGAGGGATTCACCCCTCCACTTT.

This clonotype was recorded at least ten times. J is TRBJ1-5 and V is TRBV28, with 12 bases identical to TRBD1. The length of the CDR3 is 14 residues. Unmatched junction bases numbered 4, after V lost 5 bases and J lost 8 bases. Per germline, CDR1 MDHEN and CDR2 SYDVKM. CDR3 loop: CASSPGTGGEPQHF. The DNA for the CDR3 is TGTGCCAGCAGTCCCGGGACAGGGGGCGAGCCCCAGCATTTT. The variable domain in full, completed from reference TRBV28 and TRBJ1-5, reads DVKVTQSSRYLVKRTGEKVFLECVQDMDHENMFWYRQDPGLGLRLIYFSYDVKMKEKGDIPEGYSVSREKKERFSLILESASTNQTSMYLCASSPGTGGEPQHFGDGTRLSIL.

The chain recombines TRBV25-1 with TRBJ2-7; TRBD2 is a possible D gene (5 bases). Germline V gives CDR1 MGHDK, CDR2 SYGVNS. Trimming took 4 bases from V and 3 from J, leaving 16 bases between them. The CDR3 spans 15 residues. CDR3 region: CASSASRGWNYEQYF. CDR3 nucleotide sequence: TGTGCCAGCAGTGCCTCGAGAGGGTGGAACTACGAGCAGTACTTC.

This clonotype showed up many times. J is TRBJ2-1 and V is TRBV4-3; 13 nucleotides agree with TRBD2. Germline V gene sequence: CDR1 LGHNA, CDR2 YSLEER. Losses at the gene ends were 3 bases for V and 11 bases for J; bases not matched to a gene: 4. This CDR3 comprises 14 residues. DNA for the CDR3: TGCGCCAGCAGCCAGACGGGACTAGCGGGACAGCAGTTCTTC. Residues: CASSQTGLAGQQFF.

This clonotype was counted many times. The rearrangement uses TRBV3-1 and TRBJ2-1, with unresolved D. The CDR3 length is 12 residues. The germline CDR1 and CDR2 sequences are LGHDT and YNNKEL (reference sequence). Trimming removed 0 bases at V and 8 bases at J, with 5 bases between. CDR3 bases: TGTGCCAGCAGCCAAGAGATTTATGAGCAGTTCTTC. It is translated as CASSQEIYEQFF.